This T cell receptor (beta chain) was observed in a study of T cells in Graves' hyperthyroidism and ophthalmopathy. Thyroid ultrasound and orbital computed tomography, with clinical symptoms and serum thyroxine and TRAb, informed diagnoses. Cells are PBMCs isolated from around 9.4 ml of fresh blood. Germline CDR1 SGDLS, CDR2 YYNGEE. The CDR3 is 13 amino acids. The V and J ends lost 0 bases and 3 bases respectively, with 5 bases between them. From RNA transcripts, TCR beta CDR3 regions were amplified. HTBI primers were the set used in a first-round RT-PCR of the TCR CDR3. Via MiXCR, TCRdb re-called the multiplex PCR reads, giving one row per CDR3 protein. The sample lists 380,000 or so distinct CDR3 sequences, about 15% occurring once. This clonotype was seen only a few times.

What was sequenced was blood. This TCR derives from a woman aged 25 to 45 with Graves' hyperthyroidism. J is TRBJ2-3 and V is TRBV9; D not certain. The CDR3 sequence is CASSVGWTDTQYF. The DNA of the CDR3 is TGTGCCAGCAGCGTAGGGTGGACAGATACGCAGTATTTT.